These 9 T cell receptor beta chains were sequenced from one sample in a study of T-cell reconstitution after alpha-beta-depleted transplantation in children. The TCRbeta library was prepared with unique molecular identifiers. TCRdb passed the PCR reads through MiXCR, listing each CDR3 protein once. The table has 450,000 to 600,000 distinct CDR3 sequences, about 10% seen once. This material consisted of PBMCs, taken before TCRalphabeta/CD19-depleted stem cell transplant. The source of these receptors is a child between 2 and 9 years old with inherited bone marrow failure, due to receive a stem cell transplant.

This clonotype has just a few counts. This rearrangement joins TRBV20-1 to TRBJ2-1; no clear D gene. The CDR3 is 15 residues long. Germline CDR1 and CDR2: DFQATT and SNEGSKA (reference sequence). The V end was cut by 5 bases, the J end by 8 bases, with 22 bases between. Here the CDR3 DNA reads TGCAGTGCTGGCCGGGTCGTGGTATTAGCCGATGAGCAGTTCTTC. This gives the protein CSAGRVVVLADEQFF.

This clonotype was counted ten times or more. This chain joins TRBV20-1 and TRBJ2-2, with TRBD2 identical over 7 bases. There are 13 residues in the CDR3. Trimming removed 4 bases from V and 6 bases from J; junction bases left unmatched: 5. Germline V gene lookup returns CDR1 DFQATT and CDR2 SNEGSKA (reference sequence). The DNA of the CDR3 is TGCAGTGCTACCCCGGGGGGTCCCGGGGAGCTGTTTTTT. Amino acids: CSATPGGPGELFF.

The gene calls are TRBV4-2 and TRBJ2-6; D not certain. V shed 1 base and J shed 0 bases, with 10 bases lying between them. Germline V CDR1 and CDR2: LGHNA, YNFKEQ. The CDR3 extends over 17 amino acids. CDR3: CASSQGLAHSGANVLTF. The CDR3 nucleotides are TGTGCCAGCAGCCAAGGACTGGCCCACTCTGGGGCCAACGTCCTGACTTTC.

This clonotype was seen repeatedly, ten times or more. This rearrangement joins TRBV10-3 to TRBJ2-3, with 11 positions matching TRBD2. The junction had 8 bases not matched to a gene; V was cut back by 6 bases and J by 6 bases. The CDR3 is made up of 15 amino acids. The germline gives CDR1 ENHRY, CDR2 SYGVKD. The CDR3 loop is CAIRGLAGLADTQYF. CDR3 in DNA: TGTGCCATCAGAGGACTAGCGGGCCTCGCGGATACGCAGTATTTT.

This clonotype occurred many times. The chain uses TRBV7-6 and TRBJ2-3, with 7 nucleotides matching TRBD2. With 1 base clipped from V and 4 bases from J, the junction kept 5 bases outside the gene matches. Germline CDR1 is SGHVS and CDR2 is FNYEAQ. There are 15 residues in the CDR3. CDR3 DNA sequence: TGTGCCAGCAGCTTAGACGGGAGGAGCGCAGATACGCAGTATTTT. This codes for CASSLDGRSADTQYF.

This clonotype was seen ten or more times. The chain joins TRBV28 to TRBJ1-5; D is perhaps TRBD1 (5 bases). Germline loops: CDR1 MDHEN, CDR2 SYDVKM. V lost 6 bases, J lost 5 bases, and 20 bases lay in between. There are 16 residues in the CDR3. The CDR3 nucleotides read TGTGCCAGCAGCCTTTCTTTTGGGGGATTGGATCAGCCCCAGCATTTT. It codes for CASSLSFGGLDQPQHF.

This clonotype showed up many times. The V and J genes are TRBV20-1 and TRBJ2-2; TRBD1 agrees at 9 bases. The junction had 4 bases not matched to a gene; V was cut back by 6 bases and J by 5 bases. Germline V CDR1 and CDR2: DFQATT, SNEGSKA (reference sequence). The CDR3 contains 13 residues. The CDR3 DNA sequence: TGCAGTGCAGGGACAGGGAGAACCGGGGAGCTGTTTTTT. It translates to CSAGTGRTGELFF.

This clonotype was counted ten times or more. The chain uses TRBV27 and TRBJ1-2; the D is unclear. CDR1 is MNHEY, CDR2 SMNVEV, per germline (reference sequence). This CDR3 region has 13 residues. Between the trimmed V and J ends, which lost 3 bases and 0 bases, there was a span of 5 bases. CDR3 nucleotide sequence: TGTGCCAGCAGTTTCTCCTCTAACTATGGCTACACCTTC. It codes for CASSFSSNYGYTF.

On this clonotype itself: A read error may be the cause here, since a much bigger clone is one base away. The chain uses TRBV29-1 and TRBJ2-3, with D perhaps matching TRBD2 (5 bases). CDR1 and CDR2 (germline): SQVTM, ANQGSEA. There are 14 residues in the CDR3. In DNA, the CDR3 is TGCAGAGTTGGGAGTTGGGGAGTGTCAGATACGCAGTATTTT. Encoded protein: CRVGSWGVSDTQYF.